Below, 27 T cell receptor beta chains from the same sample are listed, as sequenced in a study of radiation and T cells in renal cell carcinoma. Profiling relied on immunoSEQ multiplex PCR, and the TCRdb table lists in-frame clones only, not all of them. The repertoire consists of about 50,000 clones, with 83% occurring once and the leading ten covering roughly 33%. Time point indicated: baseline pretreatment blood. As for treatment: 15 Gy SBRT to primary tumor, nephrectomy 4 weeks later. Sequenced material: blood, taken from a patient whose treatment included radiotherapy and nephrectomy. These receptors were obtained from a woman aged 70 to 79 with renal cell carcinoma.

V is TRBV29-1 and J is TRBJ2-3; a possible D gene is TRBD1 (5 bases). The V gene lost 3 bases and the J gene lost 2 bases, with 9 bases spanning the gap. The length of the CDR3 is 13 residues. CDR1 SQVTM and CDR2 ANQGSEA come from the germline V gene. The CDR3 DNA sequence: TGCAGCGTTGAGGACACATACACAGATACGCAGTATTTT. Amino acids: CSVEDTYTDTQYF.

CDR3 residues: CASSQVGAGKRFEQYF. The CDR3 DNA follows: TGCGCCAGCAGCCAAGTAGGAGCGGGAAAGAGGTTCGAGCAGTACTTC. The chain combines TRBV4-1 with TRBJ2-7; 7 bases are shared with TRBD2. Germline trimming cut 1 base from V and 6 bases from J; bases unmatched to any gene: 12. The CDR3 consists of 16 residues. Germline V CDR1 and CDR2: MGHRA, YSYEKL.

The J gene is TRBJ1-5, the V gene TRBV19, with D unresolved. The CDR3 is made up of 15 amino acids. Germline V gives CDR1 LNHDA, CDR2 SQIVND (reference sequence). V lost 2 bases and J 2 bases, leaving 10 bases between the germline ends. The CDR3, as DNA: TGTGCCAGTAGTATATCGGCCGATCGCAATCAGCCCCAGCATTTT. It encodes CASSISADRNQPQHF.

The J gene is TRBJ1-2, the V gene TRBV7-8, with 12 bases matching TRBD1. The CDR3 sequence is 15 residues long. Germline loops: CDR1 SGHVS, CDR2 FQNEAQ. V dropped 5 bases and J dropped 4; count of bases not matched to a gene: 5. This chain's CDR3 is CASSTGTGGFYGYTF. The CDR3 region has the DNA TGTGCCAGCAGCACAGGGACAGGGGGCTTCTATGGCTACACCTTC.

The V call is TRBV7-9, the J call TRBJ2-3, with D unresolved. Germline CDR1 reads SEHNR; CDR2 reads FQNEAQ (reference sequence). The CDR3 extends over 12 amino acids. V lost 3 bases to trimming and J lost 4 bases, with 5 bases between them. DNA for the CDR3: TGTGCCAGCAGCTTTTACGCAGATACGCAGTATTTT. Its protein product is CASSFYADTQYF.

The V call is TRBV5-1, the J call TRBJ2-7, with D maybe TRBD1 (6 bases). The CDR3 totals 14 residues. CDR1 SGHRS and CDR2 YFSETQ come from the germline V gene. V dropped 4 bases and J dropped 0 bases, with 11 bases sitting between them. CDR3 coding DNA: TGCGCCAGCAGCGAGGACAGCAGCTCCTACGAGCAGTACTTC. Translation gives CASSEDSSSYEQYF.

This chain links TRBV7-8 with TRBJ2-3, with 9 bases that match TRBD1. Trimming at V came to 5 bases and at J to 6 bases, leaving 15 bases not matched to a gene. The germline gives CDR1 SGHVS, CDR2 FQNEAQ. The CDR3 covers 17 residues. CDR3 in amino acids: CASSPGQGTLGGDTQYF. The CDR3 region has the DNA TGTGCCAGCAGCCCGGGACAGGGAACACTGGGGGGGGATACGCAGTATTTT.

Here the CDR3 reads CASSLEERGIIETQYF. For the CDR3, the DNA is TGTGCCAGCAGCTTAGAGGAGCGGGGGATTATAGAGACCCAGTACTTC. The chain couples TRBV7-9 to TRBJ2-5; 8 nucleotides match TRBD2. The germline V gene encodes CDR1 SEHNR and CDR2 FQNEAQ (reference sequence). The CDR3 loop spans 16 amino acids. J gave up 4 bases and V 1 base, and 8 bases lay outside the gene matches.

The CDR3 coding sequence is TGTGCCAGCAGCTTTGGGACTAACTATGGCTACACCTTC. Its translation: CASSFGTNYGYTF. The chain recombines TRBV7-9 with TRBJ1-2; D is undetermined. The CDR3 has 13 residues. CDR1 is SEHNR and CDR2 is FQNEAQ in the germline V gene (reference sequence). V shed 3 bases and J shed 0 bases, with 5 bases lying between them.

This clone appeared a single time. Written as DNA, the CDR3 is TGTGCCAGCAGCACTCCCTACAATGAGCAGTTCTTC. Translation gives CASSTPYNEQFF. The gene calls are TRBV5-4 and TRBJ2-1; D is unclear. The length of the CDR3 is 12 residues. In germline, CDR1 is SGHNT, CDR2 YYREEE (reference sequence). V lost 4 bases, J lost 2 bases, and 4 bases lay in between.

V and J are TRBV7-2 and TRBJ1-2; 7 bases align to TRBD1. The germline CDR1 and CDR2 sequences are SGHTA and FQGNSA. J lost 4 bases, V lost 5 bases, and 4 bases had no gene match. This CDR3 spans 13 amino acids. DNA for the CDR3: TGTGCCAGCAGCCCCACAGGGGTCTATGGCTACACCTTC. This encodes CASSPTGVYGYTF.

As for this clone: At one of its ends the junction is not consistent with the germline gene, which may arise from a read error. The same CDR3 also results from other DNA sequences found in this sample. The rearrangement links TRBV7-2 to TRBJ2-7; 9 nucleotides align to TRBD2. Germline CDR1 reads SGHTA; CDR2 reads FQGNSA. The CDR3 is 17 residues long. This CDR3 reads CASSLAWTSDFSYEQYF. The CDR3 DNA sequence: TGTGCCAGCAGCTTAGCGTGGACTAGCGATTTCTCCTACGAACAGTACTTC.

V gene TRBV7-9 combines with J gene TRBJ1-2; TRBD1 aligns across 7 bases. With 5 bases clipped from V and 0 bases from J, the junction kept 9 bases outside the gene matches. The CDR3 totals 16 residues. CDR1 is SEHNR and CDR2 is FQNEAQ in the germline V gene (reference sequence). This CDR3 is CASSHGGDRANYGYTF. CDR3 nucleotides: TGTGCCAGCAGCCACGGCGGTGACAGGGCTAACTATGGCTACACCTTC.

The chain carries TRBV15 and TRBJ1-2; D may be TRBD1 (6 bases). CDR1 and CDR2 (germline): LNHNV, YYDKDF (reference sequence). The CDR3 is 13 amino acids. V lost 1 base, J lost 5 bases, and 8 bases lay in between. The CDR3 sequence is CATSRVGGYGYTF. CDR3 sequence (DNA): TGTGCCACCAGCAGAGTAGGGGGTTATGGCTACACCTTC.

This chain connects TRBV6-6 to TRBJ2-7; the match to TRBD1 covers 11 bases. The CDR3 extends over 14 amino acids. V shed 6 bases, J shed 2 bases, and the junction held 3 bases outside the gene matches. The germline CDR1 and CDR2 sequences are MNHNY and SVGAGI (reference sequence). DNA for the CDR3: TGTGCCAGCAGGACGGGACAGGGGGCCTACGAGCAGTACTTC. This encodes CASRTGQGAYEQYF.

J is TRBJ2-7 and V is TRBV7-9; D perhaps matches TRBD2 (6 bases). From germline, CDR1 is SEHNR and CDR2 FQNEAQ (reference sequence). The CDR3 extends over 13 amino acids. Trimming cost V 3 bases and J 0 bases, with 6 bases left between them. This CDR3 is CASSFGSSYEQYF. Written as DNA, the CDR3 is TGTGCCAGCAGCTTCGGGAGCTCCTACGAGCAGTACTTC.

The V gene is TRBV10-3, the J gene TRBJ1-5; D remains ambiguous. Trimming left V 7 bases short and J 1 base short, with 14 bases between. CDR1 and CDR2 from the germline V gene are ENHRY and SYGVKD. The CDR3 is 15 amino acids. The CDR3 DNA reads TGTGCCATCACCCCAGTAAGGGAGAGCAATCAGCCCCAGCATTTT. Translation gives CAITPVRESNQPQHF.

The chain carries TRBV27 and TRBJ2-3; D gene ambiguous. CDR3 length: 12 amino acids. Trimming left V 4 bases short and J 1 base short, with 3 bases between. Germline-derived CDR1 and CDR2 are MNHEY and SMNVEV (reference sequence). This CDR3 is CASSSGTDTQYF. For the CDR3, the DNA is TGTGCCAGCAGTTCAGGCACAGATACGCAGTATTTT.

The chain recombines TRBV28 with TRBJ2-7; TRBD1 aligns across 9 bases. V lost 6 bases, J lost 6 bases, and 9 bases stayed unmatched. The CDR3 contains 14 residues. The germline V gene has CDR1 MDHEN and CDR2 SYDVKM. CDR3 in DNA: TGTGCCAGCAGGGGGACAGGGTGGTTGGGCGAGCAGTACTTC. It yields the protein CASRGTGWLGEQYF.

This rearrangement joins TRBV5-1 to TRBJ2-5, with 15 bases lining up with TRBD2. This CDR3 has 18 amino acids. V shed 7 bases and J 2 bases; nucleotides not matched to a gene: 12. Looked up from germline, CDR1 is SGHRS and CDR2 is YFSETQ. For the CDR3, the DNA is TGCGCCAGCTTCACACCGGTGGGGACTAGCGGGGGGCAAGAGACCCAGTACTTC. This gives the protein CASFTPVGTSGGQETQYF.

CDR3 nucleotide sequence: TGCGCCAGCAGCTTGGTCTTTACGGGACAAAGCTCCTACGAGCAGTACTTC. Protein: CASSLVFTGQSSYEQYF. The rearrangement joins TRBV5-1 to TRBJ2-7; perhaps TRBD1 as D (6 bases). CDR3 size: 17 residues. Looked up from germline, CDR1 is SGHRS and CDR2 is YFSETQ. The V end lost 0 bases, the J end lost 0 bases, and 16 bases lay between the germline ends. The whole variable domain, filled in from reference TRBV5-1 and TRBJ2-7, reads KAGVTQTPRYLIKTRGQQVTLSCSPISGHRSVSWYQQTPGQGLQFLFEYFSETQRNKGNFPGRFSGRQFSNSRSEMNVSTLELGDSALYLCASSLVFTGQSSYEQYFGPGTRLTVT.

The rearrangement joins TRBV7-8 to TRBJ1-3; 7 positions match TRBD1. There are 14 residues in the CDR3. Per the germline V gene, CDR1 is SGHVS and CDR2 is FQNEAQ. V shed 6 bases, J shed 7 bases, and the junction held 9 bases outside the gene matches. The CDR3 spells CASSPDRERNTIYF. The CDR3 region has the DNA TGTGCCAGCAGTCCAGACAGGGAGAGGAACACCATATATTTT.

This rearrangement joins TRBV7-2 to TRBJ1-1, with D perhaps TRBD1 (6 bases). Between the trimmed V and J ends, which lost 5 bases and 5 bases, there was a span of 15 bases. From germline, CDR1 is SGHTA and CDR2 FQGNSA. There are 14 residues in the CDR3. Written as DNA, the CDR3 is TGTGCCAGCAGCCCCGACAGGTGGGGAACTGAAGCTTTCTTT. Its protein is CASSPDRWGTEAFF.

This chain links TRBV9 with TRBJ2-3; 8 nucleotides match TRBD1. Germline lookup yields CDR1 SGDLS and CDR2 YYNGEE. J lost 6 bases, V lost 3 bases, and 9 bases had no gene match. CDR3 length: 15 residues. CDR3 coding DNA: TGTGCCAGCAGCGGGGGACAGGCATTTTGGGATACGCAGTATTTT. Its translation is CASSGGQAFWDTQYF.

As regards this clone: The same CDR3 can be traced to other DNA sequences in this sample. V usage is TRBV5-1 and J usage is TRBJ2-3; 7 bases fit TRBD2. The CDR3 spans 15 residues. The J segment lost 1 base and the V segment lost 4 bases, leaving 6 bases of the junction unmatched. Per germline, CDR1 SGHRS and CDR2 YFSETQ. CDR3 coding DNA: TGCGCCAGCAGCGAAAGCGGGGTGGGCACAGATACGCAGTATTTT. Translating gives CASSESGVGTDTQYF.

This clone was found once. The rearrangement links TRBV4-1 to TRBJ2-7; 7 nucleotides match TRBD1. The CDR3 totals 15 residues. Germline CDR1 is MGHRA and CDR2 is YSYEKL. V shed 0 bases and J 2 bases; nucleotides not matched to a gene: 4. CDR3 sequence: CASSQEGTVTYEQYF. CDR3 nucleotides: TGCGCCAGCAGCCAAGAGGGGACAGTCACCTACGAGCAGTACTTC.

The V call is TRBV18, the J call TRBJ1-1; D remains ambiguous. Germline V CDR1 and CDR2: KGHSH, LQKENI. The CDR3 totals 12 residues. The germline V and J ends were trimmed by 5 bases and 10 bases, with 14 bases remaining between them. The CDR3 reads CASSTSSFGAFF. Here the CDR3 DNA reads TGTGCCAGCTCAACTTCTTCTTTCGGAGCTTTCTTT.